This paragraph reports one T cell receptor (beta chain). The data belong to a study of blood T cell repertoires in COVID-19. The method was immunoSEQ multiplex PCR; TCRdb's version includes in-frame clones alone and lacks a portion of them. The sample lists some 380,000 clones, around 90% occurring once. Losses at the gene ends were 3 bases for V and 5 bases for J; bases not matched to a gene: 4. CDR1 is LNHNV and CDR2 is YYDKDF in the germline V gene (reference sequence). The CDR3 runs 15 residues. Participant-given clinical history determined each cohort assignment. The clonotype comes from a woman aged 40 to 50 with acute COVID-19. V gene TRBV15 combines with J gene TRBJ1-1, with TRBD1 identical over 12 bases. The sequencing sample was made of PBMCs or T cells enriched from blood (not recorded which). The DNA of the CDR3 is TGTGCCACCAGCAGGGGGACAGGGGGCACGACTGAAGCTTTCTTT. Protein product: CATSRGTGGTTEAFF. The full variable domain, rest sourced from reference TRBV15 and TRBJ1-1, is DAMVIQNPRYQVTQFGKPVTLSCSQTLNHNVMYWYQQKSSQAPKLLFHYYDKDFNNEADTPDNFQSRRPNTSFCFLDIRSPGLGDTAMYLCATSRGTGGTTEAFFGQGTRLTVV.